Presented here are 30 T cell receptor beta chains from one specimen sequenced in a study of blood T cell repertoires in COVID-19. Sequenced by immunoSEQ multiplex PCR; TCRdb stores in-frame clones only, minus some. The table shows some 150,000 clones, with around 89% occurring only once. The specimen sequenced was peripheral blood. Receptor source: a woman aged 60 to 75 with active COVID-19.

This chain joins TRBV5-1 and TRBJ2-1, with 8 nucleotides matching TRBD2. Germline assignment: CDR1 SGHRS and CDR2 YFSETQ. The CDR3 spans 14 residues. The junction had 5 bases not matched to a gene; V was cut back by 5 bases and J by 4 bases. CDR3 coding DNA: TGCGCCAGCAGAGGGACTAGACCATACAATGAGCAGTTCTTC. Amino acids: CASRGTRPYNEQFF.

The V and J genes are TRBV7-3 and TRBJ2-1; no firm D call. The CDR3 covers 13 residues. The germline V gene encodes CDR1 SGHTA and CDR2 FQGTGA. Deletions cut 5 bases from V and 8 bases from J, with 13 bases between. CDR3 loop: CASSPGLAYEQFF. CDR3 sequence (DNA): TGTGCCAGCAGCCCCGGGTTGGCGTATGAGCAGTTCTTC.

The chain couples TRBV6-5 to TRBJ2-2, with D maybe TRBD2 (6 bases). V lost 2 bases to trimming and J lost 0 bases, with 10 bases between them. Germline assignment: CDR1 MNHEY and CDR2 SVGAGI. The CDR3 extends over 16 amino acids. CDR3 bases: TGTGCCAGCAGTTACGCGGTAGCGGCGAACACCGGGGAGCTGTTTTTT. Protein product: CASSYAVAANTGELFF.

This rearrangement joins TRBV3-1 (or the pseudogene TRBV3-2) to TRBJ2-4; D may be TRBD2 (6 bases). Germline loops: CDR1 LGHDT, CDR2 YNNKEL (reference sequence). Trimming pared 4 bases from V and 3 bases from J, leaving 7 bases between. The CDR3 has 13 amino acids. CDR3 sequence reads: CASSRGDKNIQYF. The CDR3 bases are TGTGCCAGCAGCCGGGGGGACAAAAACATTCAGTACTTC.

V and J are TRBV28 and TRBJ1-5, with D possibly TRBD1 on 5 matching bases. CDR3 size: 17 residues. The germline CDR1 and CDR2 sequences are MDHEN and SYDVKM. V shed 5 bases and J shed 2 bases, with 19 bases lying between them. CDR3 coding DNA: TGTGCCAGCAGTCCCGCGGCGGGGTTAGGGGGCAATCAGCCCCAGCATTTT. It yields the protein CASSPAAGLGGNQPQHF.

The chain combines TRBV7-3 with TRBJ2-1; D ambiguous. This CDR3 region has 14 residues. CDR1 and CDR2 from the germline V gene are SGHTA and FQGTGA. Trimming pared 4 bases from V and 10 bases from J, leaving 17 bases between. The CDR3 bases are TGTGCCAGCAGCTCTCAAGGATTTAGCAGCGAGCAGTTCTTC. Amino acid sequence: CASSSQGFSSEQFF.

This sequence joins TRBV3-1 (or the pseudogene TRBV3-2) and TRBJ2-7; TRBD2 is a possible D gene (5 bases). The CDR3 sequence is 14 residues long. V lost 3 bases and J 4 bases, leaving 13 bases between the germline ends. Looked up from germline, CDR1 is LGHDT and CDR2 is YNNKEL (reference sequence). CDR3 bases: TGTGCCAGCAGCCAGGTGTCTAGCAGGTACGAGCAGTACTTC. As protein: CASSQVSSRYEQYF.

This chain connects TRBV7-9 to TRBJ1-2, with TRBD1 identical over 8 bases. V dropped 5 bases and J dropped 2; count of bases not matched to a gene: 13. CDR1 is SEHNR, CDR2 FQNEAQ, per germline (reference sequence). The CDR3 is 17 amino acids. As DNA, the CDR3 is TGTGCCAGCAGCGAAGGGGGCAGGGGGCGCACCAACTATGGCTACACCTTC. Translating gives CASSEGGRGRTNYGYTF.

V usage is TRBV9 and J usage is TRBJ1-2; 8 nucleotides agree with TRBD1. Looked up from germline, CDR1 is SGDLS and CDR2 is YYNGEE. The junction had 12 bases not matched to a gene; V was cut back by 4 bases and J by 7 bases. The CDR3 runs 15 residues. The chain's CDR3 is CASSSNPGGVGGYTF. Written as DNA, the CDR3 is TGTGCCAGCAGCAGCAACCCAGGGGGCGTAGGTGGCTACACCTTC.

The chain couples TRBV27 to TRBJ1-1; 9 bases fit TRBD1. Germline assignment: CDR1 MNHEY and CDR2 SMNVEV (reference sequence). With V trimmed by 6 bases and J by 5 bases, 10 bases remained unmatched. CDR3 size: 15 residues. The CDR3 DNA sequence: TGTGCCAGCAGATCCGGACAGGGGAGGGGGACTGAAGCTTTCTTT. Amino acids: CASRSGQGRGTEAFF.

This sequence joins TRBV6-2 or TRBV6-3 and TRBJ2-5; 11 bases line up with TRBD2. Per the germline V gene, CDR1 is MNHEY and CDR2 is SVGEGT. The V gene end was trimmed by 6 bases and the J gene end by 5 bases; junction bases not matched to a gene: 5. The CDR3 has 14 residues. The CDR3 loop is CASSLGLAEETQYF. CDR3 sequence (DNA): TGTGCCAGCAGCCTGGGACTAGCGGAGGAGACCCAGTACTTC.

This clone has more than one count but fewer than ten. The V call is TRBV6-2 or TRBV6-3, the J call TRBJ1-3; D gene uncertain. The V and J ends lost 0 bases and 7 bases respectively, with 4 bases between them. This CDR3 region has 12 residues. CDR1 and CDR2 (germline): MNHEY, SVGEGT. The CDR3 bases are TGTGCCAGCAGTTACTCGAGCAACACCATATATTTT. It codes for CASSYSSNTIYF.

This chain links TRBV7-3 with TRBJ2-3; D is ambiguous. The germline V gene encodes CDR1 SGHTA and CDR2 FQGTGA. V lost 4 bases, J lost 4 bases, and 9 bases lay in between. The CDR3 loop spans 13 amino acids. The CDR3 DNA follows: TGTGCCAGCAGCTCCCTAATCGCAGATACGCAGTATTTT. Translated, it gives CASSSLIADTQYF. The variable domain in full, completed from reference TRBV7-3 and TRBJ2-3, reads GAGVSQTPSNKVTEKGKYVELRCDPISGHTALYWYRQSLGQGPEFLIYFQGTGAADDSGLPNDRFFAVRPEGSVSTLKIQRTERGDSAVYLCASSSLIADTQYFGPGTRLTVL.

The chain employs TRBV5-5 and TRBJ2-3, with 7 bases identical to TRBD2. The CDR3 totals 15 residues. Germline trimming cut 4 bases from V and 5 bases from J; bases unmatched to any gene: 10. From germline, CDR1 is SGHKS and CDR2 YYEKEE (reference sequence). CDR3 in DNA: TGTGCCAGCAGCCTGGACGGCATAGCGGGAGATACGCAGTATTTT. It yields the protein CASSLDGIAGDTQYF.

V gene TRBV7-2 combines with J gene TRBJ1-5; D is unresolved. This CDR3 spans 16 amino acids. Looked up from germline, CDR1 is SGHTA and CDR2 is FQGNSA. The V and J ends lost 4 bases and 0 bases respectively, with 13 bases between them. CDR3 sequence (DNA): TGTGCCAGCAGCTCATTATCGGGAATTAGCAATCAGCCCCAGCATTTT. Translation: CASSSLSGISNQPQHF.

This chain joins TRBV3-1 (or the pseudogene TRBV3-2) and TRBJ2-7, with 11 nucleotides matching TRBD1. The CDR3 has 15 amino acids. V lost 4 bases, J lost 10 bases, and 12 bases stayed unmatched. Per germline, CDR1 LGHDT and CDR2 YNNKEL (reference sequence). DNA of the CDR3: TGTGCCAGCAGCCCAAAAACACCGGGACAGGGGGAACAGTACTTC. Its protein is CASSPKTPGQGEQYF.

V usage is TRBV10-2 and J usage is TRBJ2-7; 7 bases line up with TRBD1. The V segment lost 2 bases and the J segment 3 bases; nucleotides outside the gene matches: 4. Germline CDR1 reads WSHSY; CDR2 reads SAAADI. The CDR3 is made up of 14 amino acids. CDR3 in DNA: TGCGCCAGCAGTGAGACAGGGGCAGGCTACGAGCAGTACTTC. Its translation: CASSETGAGYEQYF.

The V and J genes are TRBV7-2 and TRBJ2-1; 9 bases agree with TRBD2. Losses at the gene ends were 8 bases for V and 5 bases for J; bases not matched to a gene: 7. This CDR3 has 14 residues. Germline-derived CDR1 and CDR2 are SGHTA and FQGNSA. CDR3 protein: CASRGTSLNNEQFF. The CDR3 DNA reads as TGTGCCAGCCGAGGGACTAGCCTGAACAATGAGCAGTTCTTC.

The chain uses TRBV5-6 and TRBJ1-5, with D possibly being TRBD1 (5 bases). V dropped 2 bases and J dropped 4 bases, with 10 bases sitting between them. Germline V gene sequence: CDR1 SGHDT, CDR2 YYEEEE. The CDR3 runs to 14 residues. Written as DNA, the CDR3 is TGTGCCAGCAGCTTTCAGGGCCTTAATCAGCCCCAGCATTTT. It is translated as CASSFQGLNQPQHF.

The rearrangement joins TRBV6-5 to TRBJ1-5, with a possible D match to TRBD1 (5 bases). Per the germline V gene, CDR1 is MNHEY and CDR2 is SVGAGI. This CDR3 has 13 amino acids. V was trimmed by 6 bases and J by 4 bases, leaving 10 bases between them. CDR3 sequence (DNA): TGTGCCAGCAGGGACACTTGGAATCAGCCCCAGCATTTT. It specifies CASRDTWNQPQHF.

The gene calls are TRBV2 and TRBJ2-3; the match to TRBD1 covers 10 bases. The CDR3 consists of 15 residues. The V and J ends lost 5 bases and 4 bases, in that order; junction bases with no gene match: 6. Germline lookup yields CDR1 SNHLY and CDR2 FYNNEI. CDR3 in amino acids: CASSLRDRGSDTQYF. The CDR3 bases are TGTGCCAGCAGTCTCCGGGACAGGGGCTCAGATACGCAGTATTTT.

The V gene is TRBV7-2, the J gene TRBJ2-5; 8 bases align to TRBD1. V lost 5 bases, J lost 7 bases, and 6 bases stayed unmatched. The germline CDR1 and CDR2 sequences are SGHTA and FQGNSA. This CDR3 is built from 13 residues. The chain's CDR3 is CASSARGPGTQYF. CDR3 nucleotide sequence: TGTGCCAGCAGCGCCAGGGGGCCGGGGACCCAGTACTTC.

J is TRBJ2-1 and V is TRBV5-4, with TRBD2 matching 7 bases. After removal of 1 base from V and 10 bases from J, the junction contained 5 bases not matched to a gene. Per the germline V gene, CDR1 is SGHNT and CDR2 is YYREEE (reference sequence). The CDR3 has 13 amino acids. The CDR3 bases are TGTGCCAGCAGCTTGCGGGAGGTGGAGGAGCAGTTCTTC. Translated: CASSLREVEEQFF.

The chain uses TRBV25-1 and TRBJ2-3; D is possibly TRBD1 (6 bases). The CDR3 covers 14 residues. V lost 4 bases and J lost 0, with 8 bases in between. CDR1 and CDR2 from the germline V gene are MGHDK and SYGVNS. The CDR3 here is CASSGTGSTDTQYF. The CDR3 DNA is TGTGCCAGCAGTGGCACAGGGAGCACAGATACGCAGTATTTT. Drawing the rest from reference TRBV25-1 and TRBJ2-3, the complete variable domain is EADIYQTPRYLVIGTGKKITLECSQTMGHDKMYWYQQDPGMELHLIHYSYGVNSTEKGDLSSESTVSRIRTEHFPLTLESARPSHTSQYLCASSGTGSTDTQYFGPGTRLTVL.

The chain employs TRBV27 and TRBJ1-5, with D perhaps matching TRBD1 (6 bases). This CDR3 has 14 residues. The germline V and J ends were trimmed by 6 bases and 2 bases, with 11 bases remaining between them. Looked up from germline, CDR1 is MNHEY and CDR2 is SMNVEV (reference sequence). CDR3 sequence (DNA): TGTGCCAGCAGACAGGGCGTCGGCAATCAGCCCCAGCATTTT. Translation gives CASRQGVGNQPQHF.

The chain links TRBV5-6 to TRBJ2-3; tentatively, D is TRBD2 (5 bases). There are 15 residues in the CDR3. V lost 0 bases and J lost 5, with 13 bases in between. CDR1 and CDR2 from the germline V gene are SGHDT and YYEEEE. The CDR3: CASSLEGGLQDTQYF. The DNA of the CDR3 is TGTGCCAGCAGCTTGGAGGGCGGGCTGCAAGATACGCAGTATTTT.

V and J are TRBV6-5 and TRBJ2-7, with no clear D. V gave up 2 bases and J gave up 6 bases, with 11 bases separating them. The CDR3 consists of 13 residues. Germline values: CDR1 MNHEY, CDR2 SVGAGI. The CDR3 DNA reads TGTGCCAGCAGTTACCCGGGTACCGCCGAGCAGTACTTC. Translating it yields CASSYPGTAEQYF.

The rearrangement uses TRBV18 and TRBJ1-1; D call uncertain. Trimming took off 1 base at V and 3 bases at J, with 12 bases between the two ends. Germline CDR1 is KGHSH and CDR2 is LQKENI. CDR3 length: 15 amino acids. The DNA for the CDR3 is TGTGCCAGCTCACCACGCGGTTCGGTGGACACTGAAGCTTTCTTT. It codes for CASSPRGSVDTEAFF.

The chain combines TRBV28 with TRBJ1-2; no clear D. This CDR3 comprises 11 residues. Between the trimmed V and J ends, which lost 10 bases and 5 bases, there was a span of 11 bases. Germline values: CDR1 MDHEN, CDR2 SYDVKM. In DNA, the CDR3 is TGTGCCACAGGTACCTCATATGGCTACACCTTC. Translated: CATGTSYGYTF.

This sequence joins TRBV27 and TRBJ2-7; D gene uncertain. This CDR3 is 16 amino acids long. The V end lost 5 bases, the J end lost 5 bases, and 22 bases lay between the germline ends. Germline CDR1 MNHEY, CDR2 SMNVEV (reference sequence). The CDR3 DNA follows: TGTGCCAGCAGTCTACTCGCCCAGGTTCCCTGGAACGAGCAGTACTTC. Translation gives CASSLLAQVPWNEQYF.